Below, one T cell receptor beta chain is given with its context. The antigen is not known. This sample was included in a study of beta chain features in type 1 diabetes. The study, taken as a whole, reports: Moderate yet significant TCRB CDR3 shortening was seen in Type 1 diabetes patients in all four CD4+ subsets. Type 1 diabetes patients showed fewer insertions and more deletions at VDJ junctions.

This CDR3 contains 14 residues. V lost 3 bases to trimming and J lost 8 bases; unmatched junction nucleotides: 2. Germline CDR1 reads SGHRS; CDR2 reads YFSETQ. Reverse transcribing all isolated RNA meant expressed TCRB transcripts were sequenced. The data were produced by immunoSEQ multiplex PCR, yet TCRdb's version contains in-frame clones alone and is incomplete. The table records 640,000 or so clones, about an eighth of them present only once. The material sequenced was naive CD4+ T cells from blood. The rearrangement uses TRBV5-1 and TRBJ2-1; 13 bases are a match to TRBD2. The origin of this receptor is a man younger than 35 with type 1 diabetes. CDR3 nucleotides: TGCGCCAGCAGCTCCGGACTAGCGGGGGATGAGCAGTTCTTC. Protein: CASSSGLAGDEQFF. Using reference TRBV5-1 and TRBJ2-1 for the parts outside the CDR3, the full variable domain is KAGVTQTPRYLIKTRGQQVTLSCSPISGHRSVSWYQQTPGQGLQFLFEYFSETQRNKGNFPGRFSGRQFSNSRSEMNVSTLELGDSALYLCASSSGLAGDEQFFGPGTRLTVL.